This entry lists 26 T cell receptor beta chains sequenced from one sample in a study of blood T cells in healthy people across ages (dated by TCRdb to 2014 to 2015). Library construction relied on 5' RACE. TCRdb lists the instrument as Illumina HiSeq 2500. A second roughly 6 to 12 cycle PCR used a sample-barcoded 5' primer and a J-beta primer mix. TCRdb applied fastp at Q25 and MiXCR to the public reads, then kept only in-frame beta chains. Each CDR3 protein gets just one entry, which takes the most common genes and DNA from the rows behind it. Present in this sample are approximately 800,000 distinct CDR3 sequences, approximately 25% of which were seen just once. Of the sample, around 3.6% is held by the ten largest clones. The same sample was also studied in work on T cells of mothers and their children.

Sequencing was carried out using blood. These receptors all come from a boy aged 5-17 years in good health.

This clonotype showed up just a few times. One junction end disagrees with the germline gene, perhaps due to a read error. The chain couples TRBV12-3 or TRBV12-4 to TRBJ1-2; D unclear. The CDR3 sequence is 15 residues long. The CDR3 protein is CACSFSQPLNYGYTF. CDR3 nucleotide sequence: TGTGCCTGCAGTTTTAGCCAGCCGCTCAACTATGGCTACACCTTC.

The V call is TRBV20-1, the J call TRBJ1-1; tentative D call: TRBD1 (6 bases). The CDR3 runs to 15 residues. V lost 6 bases to trimming and J lost 0 bases, with 17 bases between them. Looked up from germline, CDR1 is DFQATT and CDR2 is SNEGSKA (reference sequence). In DNA, the CDR3 is TGCAGTGCGCGAGGACTCAGGGGCATGAACACTGAAGCTTTCTTT. This sequence encodes CSARGLRGMNTEAFF.

The chain links TRBV4-2 to TRBJ1-4, with D hard to call. Germline lookup yields CDR1 LGHNA and CDR2 YNFKEQ. The CDR3 has 15 amino acids. Trimming cost V 1 base and J 0 bases, with 6 bases left between them. This chain's CDR3 is CASSQATTTNEKLFF. CDR3 sequence (DNA): TGTGCCAGCAGCCAAGCCACCACAACTAATGAAAAACTGTTTTTT.

This clonotype was observed a handful of times. The chain joins TRBV4-3 to TRBJ1-1; TRBD1 agrees at 7 bases. Germline CDR1 and CDR2: LGHNA and YSLEER. The CDR3 spans 15 residues. V dropped 3 bases and J dropped 6; count of bases not matched to a gene: 10. CDR3: CASSQWPGQSPEAFF. CDR3 DNA sequence: TGCGCCAGCAGCCAGTGGCCGGGACAGAGTCCTGAAGCTTTCTTT.

The rearrangement joins TRBV28 to TRBJ2-1; possible D gene TRBD2, 5 bases. CDR3 length equals 15 residues. V was cut by 6 bases and J by 4 bases, with 16 bases left in between. Germline CDR1 is MDHEN and CDR2 is SYDVKM. CDR3 DNA: TGTGCCAGCAGGTCCCAGCTAGCCCTATACAATGAGCAGTTCTTC. It specifies CASRSQLALYNEQFF. Filled out from reference TRBV28 and TRBJ2-1, the complete variable domain reads DVKVTQSSRYLVKRTGEKVFLECVQDMDHENMFWYRQDPGLGLRLIYFSYDVKMKEKGDIPEGYSVSREKKERFSLILESASTNQTSMYLCASRSQLALYNEQFFGPGTRLTVL.

This clonotype was observed a few times. The chain couples TRBV4-3 to TRBJ2-2, with TRBD1 matching over 8 bases. Unmatched junction bases numbered 2, after V lost 1 base and J lost 1 base. Germline V gives CDR1 LGHNA, CDR2 YSLEER. The CDR3 consists of 16 residues. The CDR3 DNA reads TGCGCCAGCAGCCAAGGGACAGGGTGGAACACCGGGGAGCTGTTTTTT. Protein product: CASSQGTGWNTGELFF.

This clonotype occurred a few times. The V and J genes are TRBV4-1 and TRBJ2-5, with D perhaps TRBD2 (5 bases). TRBJ2-1 matches the DNA end more closely, so the J call is doubtful. This CDR3 has 13 residues. Germline CDR1 is MGHRA and CDR2 is YSYEKL. The CDR3 region is CASSQEVPGEQFF. In DNA, the CDR3 is TGCGCCAGCAGCCAGGAGGTTCCGGGGGAGCAGTTCTTC.

The sample holds a few counts of this clonotype. The chain joins TRBV14 to TRBJ1-6; tentative D call: TRBD1 (6 bases). Germline assignment: CDR1 SGHDN and CDR2 FVKESK. The CDR3 has 15 amino acids. Between the trimmed V and J ends, which lost 3 bases and 7 bases, there was a span of 13 bases. CDR3 bases: TGTGCCAGCAGCCAGGCTGGGGGGACAAATTCACCCCTCCACTTT. This codes for CASSQAGGTNSPLHF.

This clonotype has just a few counts. The chain carries TRBV29-1 and TRBJ2-3; 8 nucleotides match TRBD1. V was clipped by 5 bases and J by 5 bases; unmatched bases: 9. Germline V gene sequence: CDR1 SQVTM, CDR2 ANQGSEA. The CDR3 length is 14 residues. The CDR3 DNA reads as TGCAGCGTTCATCCCGGGACAGGCAGAGATACGCAGTATTTT. Amino acid sequence: CSVHPGTGRDTQYF.

The chain combines TRBV10-3 with TRBJ2-5; D is possibly TRBD1 (5 bases). The closer fit of TRBJ2-1 to the DNA end suggests the J call may be wrong. The CDR3 totals 13 residues. In germline, CDR1 is ENHRY, CDR2 SYGVKD. The CDR3: CAISVTGTDEQFF. CDR3 DNA sequence: TGTGCCATCAGTGTCACAGGAACCGATGAGCAGTTCTTC.

This clonotype was found a few times. The chain uses TRBV3-1 and TRBJ2-1, with D unclear. The CDR3 is made up of 11 amino acids. Germline V lookup: CDR1 LGHDT, CDR2 YNNKEL (reference sequence). The V and J ends lost 0 bases and 10 bases respectively, with 4 bases between them. Written as DNA, the CDR3 is TGTGCCAGCAGCCAAGAGGAGGAGCAGTTCTTC. Its protein product is CASSQEEEQFF.

The V gene is TRBV20-1, the J gene TRBJ1-5; 7 positions match TRBD1. The germline gives CDR1 DFQATT, CDR2 SNEGSKA (reference sequence). The V gene end was trimmed by 4 bases and the J gene end by 6 bases; junction bases not matched to a gene: 6. The CDR3 runs to 13 residues. The CDR3 is CSAIQGVGQPQHF. CDR3 DNA sequence: TGCAGTGCTATTCAGGGGGTTGGTCAGCCCCAGCATTTT.

The chain uses TRBV5-1 and TRBJ2-6, with no clear D. CDR1 and CDR2 (germline): SGHRS, YFSETQ. CDR3 size: 17 residues. V was trimmed by 0 bases and J by 0 bases, leaving 10 bases between them. The CDR3 DNA reads as TGCGCCAGCAGCTTGGTTCTGGGATCCTCTGGGGCCAACGTCCTGACTTTC. Translating it yields CASSLVLGSSGANVLTF.

The rearrangement links TRBV9 to TRBJ2-2; D remains unclear. The germline V gene has CDR1 SGDLS and CDR2 YYNGEE. This CDR3 region has 14 residues. V lost 3 bases to trimming and J lost 1 base, with 7 bases between them. In nucleotides, the CDR3 is TGTGCCAGCAGCGGACCCAAGAACACCGGGGAGCTGTTTTTT. It translates to CASSGPKNTGELFF.

The chain is built from TRBV29-1 and TRBJ2-7, with TRBD2 matching over 11 bases. Trimming at V came to 6 bases and at J to 3 bases, leaving 1 base not matched to a gene. CDR1 and CDR2 (germline): SQVTM, ANQGSEA. This CDR3 has 12 amino acids. The CDR3 loop reads CSVGLADYEQYF. The CDR3 DNA is TGCAGCGTGGGACTAGCGGACTACGAGCAGTACTTC.

This clonotype was seen only a few times. V usage is TRBV29-1 and J usage is TRBJ2-1, with 9 bases lining up with TRBD2. With 8 bases clipped from V and 0 bases from J, the junction kept 5 bases outside the gene matches. The CDR3 is 14 residues long. Germline CDR1 is SQVTM and CDR2 is ANQGSEA. DNA for the CDR3: TGCAGCTGCGGGGGGGCCTACTCCTACAATGAGCAGTTCTTC. Amino acids: CSCGGAYSYNEQFF.

V and J are TRBV20-1 and TRBJ2-7; TRBD1 agrees at 8 bases. This CDR3 contains 16 residues. The germline V gene encodes CDR1 DFQATT and CDR2 SNEGSKA (reference sequence). V lost 1 base and J lost 1; bases outside the gene matches: 9. The CDR3: CSARVVRQGISYEQYF. DNA for the CDR3: TGCAGTGCTAGAGTGGTGAGACAGGGGATATCCTACGAGCAGTACTTC.

Only a few counts were recorded for this clonotype. The genes are TRBV29-1 and TRBJ1-2; no reliable D call. Trimming removed 0 bases at V and 6 bases at J, with 5 bases between. Per the germline V gene, CDR1 is SQVTM and CDR2 is ANQGSEA. This CDR3 spans 11 amino acids. CDR3 bases: TGCAGCGTTGAAGACAACAATGGCTACACCTTC. Amino acids: CSVEDNNGYTF. Full variable domain (remainder filled in from reference TRBV29-1 and TRBJ1-2): SAVISQKPSRDICQRGTSLTIQCQVDSQVTMMFWYRQQPGQSLTLIATANQGSEATYESGFVIDKFPISRPNLTFSTLTVSNMSPEDSSIYLCSVEDNNGYTFGSGTRLTVV.

The V call is TRBV29-1, the J call TRBJ2-5; D is uncertain. The DNA end is more similar to TRBJ2-7, so the J call may be wrong. This CDR3 is built from 12 residues. The germline V gene has CDR1 SQVTM and CDR2 ANQGSEA. The CDR3 DNA sequence: TGCAGCGTTTCTCTCAATGGCTACGAGCAGTACTTC. Protein sequence: CSVSLNGYEQYF.

This clonotype was observed a handful of times. The chain joins TRBV6-2 or TRBV6-3 to TRBJ1-5, with D hard to call. Germline V gene lookup returns CDR1 MNHEY and CDR2 SVGEGT. V was trimmed by 2 bases and J by 2 bases, leaving 13 bases between them. CDR3 length equals 16 residues. CDR3 nucleotides: TGTGCCAGCAGTTACCATCGGACGCAGGGCAATCAGCCCCAGCATTTT. Translation: CASSYHRTQGNQPQHF.

In this sample, this clonotype turned up a few times. The V gene is TRBV6-5, the J gene TRBJ1-3, with D perhaps TRBD1 (6 bases). Germline V lookup: CDR1 MNHEY, CDR2 SVGAGI. CDR3 length: 14 residues. Deletions cut 6 bases from V and 5 bases from J, with 14 bases between. The CDR3 DNA reads TGTGCCAGCAGCCCGAGTGGGGGGCGAAACACCATATATTTT. This codes for CASSPSGGRNTIYF.

This rearrangement joins TRBV28 to TRBJ2-1, with 10 bases aligning to TRBD2. After removal of 6 bases from V and 6 bases from J, the junction contained 8 bases not matched to a gene. The CDR3 totals 15 residues. Germline CDR1 MDHEN, CDR2 SYDVKM. CDR3 amino acids: CASSPPGLARNEQFF. The CDR3 bases are TGTGCCAGCAGCCCACCGGGACTAGCGCGCAATGAGCAGTTCTTC.

J is TRBJ2-7 and V is TRBV27, with 8 nucleotides matching TRBD2. CDR3 length: 14 residues. Germline V gene sequence: CDR1 MNHEY, CDR2 SMNVEV (reference sequence). The J segment lost 6 bases and the V segment lost 5 bases, leaving 9 bases of the junction unmatched. The CDR3, as DNA: TGTGCCAGCAGTCCTAGACTAGCGCTCAGCGAGCAGTACTTC. It encodes CASSPRLALSEQYF.

This clonotype was seen a few times. The rearrangement links TRBV5-1 to TRBJ2-5; TRBD2 might be the D (6 bases). The germline gives CDR1 SGHRS, CDR2 YFSETQ. The CDR3 loop spans 16 amino acids. Trimming took 2 bases from V and 2 from J, leaving 16 bases between them. CDR3 loop: CASSFYGGVGQETQYF. CDR3 DNA sequence: TGCGCCAGCAGCTTTTACGGGGGAGTAGGGCAAGAGACCCAGTACTTC.

J is TRBJ2-2 and V is TRBV6-2 or TRBV6-3; 8 bases match TRBD1. Germline lookup yields CDR1 MNHEY and CDR2 SVGEGT. The J segment lost 7 bases and the V segment lost 2 bases, leaving 9 bases of the junction unmatched. The CDR3 loop spans 16 amino acids. The CDR3 region is CASSYAGRGRIGELFF. The CDR3 nucleotides are TGTGCCAGCAGTTACGCCGGCAGGGGGCGCATCGGGGAGCTGTTTTTT.

This chain joins TRBV6-2 or TRBV6-3 and TRBJ2-1; 12 bases align to TRBD2. CDR3 length: 23 amino acids. Germline-derived CDR1 and CDR2 are MNHEY and SVGEGT. The V and J ends lost 0 bases and 9 bases, in that order; junction bases with no gene match: 27. CDR3 sequence: CASSYSSVDGAETSGRGPGEQFF. The CDR3 nucleotides are TGTGCCAGCAGTTACTCGTCAGTGGATGGGGCGGAGACTAGCGGGAGAGGCCCCGGTGAGCAGTTCTTC.